A single sample is the source of the 20 T cell receptor beta chains below, sequenced in a study of PD-1 blockade in classical Hodgkin lymphoma (dated by TCRdb to about 2020). Read against the paper, the sample's time point label means: cycle 4 day 1 (C4D1), after five to seven weeks of nivolumab. Relapse after autologous stem cell transplantation had occurred in all trial patients, and cohorts A, B and C were distinguished by prior brentuximab vedotin exposure. CD4+ T cells were purified from thawed PBMCs by magnetic negative selection with a Miltenyi CD4+ T cell isolation kit. Libraries were constructed by the immunoSEQ multiplex PCR assay. Not all clones reach the TCRdb copy of this immuneACCESS table, which keeps in-frame sequences only. Checked studies attribute under half of the gap to unresolved V genes and leave the rest unexplained. This sample lists 25,000 to 35,000 clones; roughly four fifths were detected once. The ten most abundant clones make up roughly 0.52% of the sample.

Sequencing was performed on CD4+ T cells from blood, taken before the fourth cycle of nivolumab. All receptors derive from a human donor with classical Hodgkin lymphoma.

Only one count was recorded for this clone. The chain joins TRBV11-1 to TRBJ2-1; D is undetermined. Trimming stripped 3 bases from V and 9 bases from J, with 15 bases between. Germline CDR1 is SGHAT and CDR2 is FQDESV (reference sequence). This CDR3 has 14 residues. This CDR3 is CASSLVAAPIEQFF. The CDR3 DNA sequence: TGTGCCAGCAGCTTGGTGGCAGCGCCGATTGAGCAGTTCTTC.

The J gene is TRBJ1-1, the V gene TRBV6-1, with 9 bases that match TRBD1. With 6 bases clipped from V and 0 bases from J, the junction kept 2 bases outside the gene matches. Germline V gene sequence: CDR1 MNHNS, CDR2 SASEGT. The CDR3 is 14 amino acids. CDR3 DNA: TGTGCCAGCAGGGGACAGGGAATGAACACTGAAGCTTTCTTT. Amino acids: CASRGQGMNTEAFF.

This chain connects TRBV6-1 to TRBJ2-5, with TRBD2 as a possible D gene (6 bases). The J call is uncertain, as TRBJ2-7 better fits the DNA end. Germline lookup yields CDR1 MNHNS and CDR2 SASEGT. There are 15 residues in the CDR3. CDR3 coding DNA: TGTGCCAGCAGTGAAAGCGGGCGCTACTCCTACGAGCAGTACTTC. It is translated as CASSESGRYSYEQYF.

The chain uses TRBV5-4 and TRBJ1-2; a possible D gene is TRBD1 (6 bases). With 10 bases removed from V and 3 bases from J, the gap between germline ends came to 16 bases. The CDR3 covers 13 residues. Germline V gene lookup returns CDR1 SGHNT and CDR2 YYREEE (reference sequence). The CDR3 DNA sequence: TGTGCCCGGGGGCAGGCCTTCGACTATGGCTACACCTTC. Amino acid sequence: CARGQAFDYGYTF.

This clone was detected once. This chain connects TRBV30 to TRBJ2-6; D is undetermined. The CDR3 covers 13 residues. Per germline, CDR1 GTSNPN and CDR2 SVGIG (reference sequence). V shed 2 bases and J shed 0 bases, with 2 bases lying between them. The CDR3 sequence is CAWSSSGANVLTF. The CDR3 DNA follows: TGTGCCTGGAGTTCCTCTGGGGCCAACGTCCTGACTTTC.

Concerning this clone: The junction does not match germline at one end; this may be a read error. V and J are TRBV7-7 and TRBJ2-1; possibly TRBD1 for D (6 bases). CDR1 and CDR2 from the germline V gene are SSHAT and FNYEAQ (reference sequence). The CDR3 sequence is 15 residues long. The CDR3 bases are TGTGCTAGCAGCTCAACAGGGAGCTCCTACAATGAGCAGTTCTTC. The encoded protein is CASSSTGSSYNEQFF.

The chain combines TRBV7-3 with TRBJ2-1; D could derive from TRBD1 or TRBD2 (5 bases each). CDR1 is SGHTA, CDR2 FQGTGA, per germline. The CDR3 spans 15 residues. V lost 5 bases and J 10 bases, leaving 21 bases between the germline ends. The CDR3 spells CASSPLAGTASEQFF. CDR3 coding DNA: TGTGCCAGCAGCCCCCTTGCCGGGACGGCATCGGAGCAGTTCTTC.

The rearrangement links TRBV18 to TRBJ2-7; TRBD2 matches at 12 bases. Germline V gives CDR1 KGHSH, CDR2 LQKENI. Trimming at V came to 6 bases and at J to 4 bases, leaving 4 bases not matched to a gene. The CDR3 runs to 14 residues. The CDR3 DNA reads as TGTGCCAGCTCCCCGACTAGCGGGGGATACGAGCAGTACTTC. This translates into CASSPTSGGYEQYF.

The V and J genes are TRBV28 and TRBJ1-3; no definite D call. V lost 4 bases to trimming and J lost 2 bases, with 18 bases between them. This CDR3 has 17 amino acids. In germline, CDR1 is MDHEN, CDR2 SYDVKM. The CDR3 DNA reads TGTGCCAGCAGTTCTAATCCTATTACATACCCTGGAAACACCATATATTTT. This sequence encodes CASSSNPITYPGNTIYF.

This rearrangement joins TRBV5-1 to TRBJ2-5; tentatively, D is TRBD2 (7 bases). V lost 0 bases and J 2 bases, leaving 17 bases between the germline ends. The length of the CDR3 is 17 residues. The germline V gene has CDR1 SGHRS and CDR2 YFSETQ. The CDR3 DNA is TGCGCCAGCAGCTTGGCCTTGGGGGCTAGCGGACAAGAGACCCAGTACTTC. Its translation: CASSLALGASGQETQYF.

This clone is a singleton in its sample. CDR3 protein: CASMSGQGTYEQYF. The CDR3 DNA reads TGTGCCAGCATGTCCGGACAGGGTACCTACGAGCAGTACTTC. The V gene is TRBV28, the J gene TRBJ2-7; 8 positions match TRBD1. The V and J ends lost 7 bases and 2 bases, in that order; junction bases with no gene match: 7. The CDR3 is 14 residues long. Germline lookup yields CDR1 MDHEN and CDR2 SYDVKM.

This sequence joins TRBV18 and TRBJ2-7; 7 positions agree with TRBD1. This CDR3 is built from 14 residues. The V gene's germline CDR1 is KGHSH and CDR2 LQKENI. With V trimmed by 5 bases and J by 2 bases, 6 bases remained unmatched. The DNA for the CDR3 is TGTGCCAGCTCAAAATCCGGGACAGCCTACGAGCAGTACTTC. This gives the protein CASSKSGTAYEQYF.

The chain uses TRBV15 and TRBJ2-7; TRBD2 matches 11 bases. Germline V CDR1 and CDR2: LNHNV, YYDKDF (reference sequence). CDR3 length: 19 amino acids. J lost 2 bases, V lost 0 bases, and 12 bases had no gene match. CDR3 DNA: TGTGCCACCAGCAGAGATAGGAATAGCGGGAGGGCCAAAGCCTACGAGCAGTACTTC. Protein: CATSRDRNSGRAKAYEQYF.

This clone has just a few counts. The J gene is TRBJ2-3, the V gene TRBV5-4; D is perhaps TRBD2 (6 bases). The V end was cut by 2 bases, the J end by 6 bases, with 16 bases between. Germline CDR1 and CDR2: SGHNT and YYREEE (reference sequence). The CDR3 is made up of 15 amino acids. CDR3 amino acids: CASSFGGDEHDTQYF. The CDR3 coding sequence is TGTGCCAGCAGCTTCGGCGGGGATGAGCATGATACGCAGTATTTT.

The chain uses TRBV6-5 and TRBJ2-7; the match to TRBD1 covers 10 bases. The CDR3 contains 15 residues. Unmatched junction bases numbered 3, after V lost 1 base and J lost 3 bases. Germline V gene sequence: CDR1 MNHEY, CDR2 SVGAGI. CDR3 sequence reads: CASSYLTGGFYEQYF. CDR3 nucleotide sequence: TGTGCCAGCAGTTACTTGACAGGGGGCTTCTACGAGCAGTACTTC.

This clone was seen once. The chain has TRBV2 and TRBJ2-3; no firm D call. This CDR3 has 14 residues. V dropped 2 bases and J dropped 3 bases, with 9 bases sitting between them. Germline V gene lookup returns CDR1 SNHLY and CDR2 FYNNEI. The CDR3 loop reads CASSERVNTDTQYF. The CDR3 region has the DNA TGTGCCAGCAGTGAAAGGGTAAATACAGATACGCAGTATTTT.

The chain carries TRBV27 and TRBJ1-5; no firm D call. Germline V lookup: CDR1 MNHEY, CDR2 SMNVEV (reference sequence). This CDR3 comprises 15 residues. V shed 4 bases and J shed 0 bases, with 10 bases lying between them. This CDR3 is CASSSRTDSNQPQHF. The DNA for the CDR3 is TGTGCCAGCAGTTCCAGGACGGATAGCAATCAGCCCCAGCATTTT.

This chain uses TRBV18 with TRBJ1-2; 9 bases line up with TRBD1. The V gene end was trimmed by 6 bases and the J gene end by 5 bases; junction bases not matched to a gene: 4. From germline, CDR1 is KGHSH and CDR2 LQKENI. This CDR3 is 13 amino acids long. This CDR3 is CASSQTGGYGYTF. CDR3 nucleotides: TGTGCCAGCTCGCAGACAGGGGGTTATGGCTACACCTTC.

The chain combines TRBV7-9 with TRBJ2-7, with 12 bases lining up with TRBD2. The CDR3 is 15 amino acids. The germline gives CDR1 SEHNR, CDR2 FQNEAQ (reference sequence). The junction had 4 bases not matched to a gene; V was cut back by 1 base and J by 6 bases. The CDR3 region has the DNA TGTGCCAGCAGCTTAGGCCTAGCGGGAGGGGGCGAGCAGTACTTC. Encoded protein: CASSLGLAGGGEQYF. Combining the CDR3 with reference TRBV7-9 and TRBJ2-7 gives the whole variable domain DTGVSQNPRHKITKRGQNVTFRCDPISEHNRLYWYRQTLGQGPEFLTYFQNEAQLEKSRLLSDRFSAERPKGSFSTLEIQRTEQGDSAMYLCASSLGLAGGGEQYFGPGTRLTVT.

The genes are TRBV19 and TRBJ1-1; D may be TRBD1 (6 bases). V was clipped by 7 bases and J by 3 bases, with 12 bases between them. CDR1 is LNHDA and CDR2 is SQIVND in the germline V gene (reference sequence). The CDR3 covers 13 residues. The CDR3 region has the DNA TGTGCCAGTACCCTAAACAGGGACACTGAAGCTTTCTTT. This codes for CASTLNRDTEAFF.